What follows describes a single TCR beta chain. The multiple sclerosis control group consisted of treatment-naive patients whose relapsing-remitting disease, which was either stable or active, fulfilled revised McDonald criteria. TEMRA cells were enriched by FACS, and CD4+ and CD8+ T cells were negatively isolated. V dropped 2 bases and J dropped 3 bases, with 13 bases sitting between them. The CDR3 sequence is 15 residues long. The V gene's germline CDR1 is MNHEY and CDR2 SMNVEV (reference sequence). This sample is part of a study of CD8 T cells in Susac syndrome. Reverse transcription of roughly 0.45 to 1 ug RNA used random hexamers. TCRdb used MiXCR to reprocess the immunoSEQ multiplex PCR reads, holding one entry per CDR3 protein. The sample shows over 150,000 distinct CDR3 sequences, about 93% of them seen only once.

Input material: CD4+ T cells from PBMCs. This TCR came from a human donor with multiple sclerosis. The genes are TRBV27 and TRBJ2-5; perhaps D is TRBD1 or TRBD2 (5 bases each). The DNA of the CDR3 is TGTGCCAGCAGTTTAGTCGGGACCCAAAAAGAGACCCAGTACTTC. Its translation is CASSLVGTQKETQYF.